The rows below give T cell receptor beta chains drawn from one sample of a study of blood T cell repertoires in COVID-19. TCRdb keeps only in-frame clones here, not all; method: immunoSEQ multiplex PCR. The repertoire holds 110,000 to 150,000 clones, with around four fifths as singletons. The sample taken for sequencing was PBMCs or T cells enriched from blood (not recorded which). Receptors were obtained from a woman aged 50 to 60 who had recovered from COVID-19. Both conserved end residues are part of each CDR3.

v_call cdr3_aa
TRBV5-5 CASSPGQGLDIGAFF
TRBV5-4 CASSAEGQPQHF
TRBV19 CASSIRSTEGYNEQFF
TRBV2 CAGRDRGRDNEQFF
TRBV27 CASSPGTHYGYTF
TRBV4-1 CASSQHYDSGNTIYF
TRBV6-5 CASSYDRSGSPLHF
TRBV28 CASGRGTGELFF
TRBV6-4 CASSDTARGEQFF
TRBV10-1 CAPRPGQGAISSGNTIYF
TRBV20-1 CSASESYRRGQETQYF
TRBV7-9 CASSLGSPGLPQHF
TRBV5-4 CASSLDRPSVNYGYTF
TRBV19 CASSIHPGEGNQPQHF
TRBV28 CASYRTFYGYTF
TRBV28 CASTAGNSPLHF
TRBV4-1 CASSQDPAVPGNTIYF
TRBV6-5 CASKFQGSKGFF
TRBV15 CATSREIWDRVGNQPQHF
TRBV28 CAISGQGVRTDTQYF
TRBV5-1 CASSSGQGAGQPQHF
TRBV14 CASSLETYLEDYNEQFF
TRBV27 CASSLGTSPETQYF
TRBV28 CASSFLGPREAFF
TRBV6-5 CASSRGTYNEQFF
TRBV12-3/TRBV12-4 CASMGLFNQPQHF
TRBV9 CASSRVGSRPNTEAFF
TRBV18 CASSPREGTEAFF